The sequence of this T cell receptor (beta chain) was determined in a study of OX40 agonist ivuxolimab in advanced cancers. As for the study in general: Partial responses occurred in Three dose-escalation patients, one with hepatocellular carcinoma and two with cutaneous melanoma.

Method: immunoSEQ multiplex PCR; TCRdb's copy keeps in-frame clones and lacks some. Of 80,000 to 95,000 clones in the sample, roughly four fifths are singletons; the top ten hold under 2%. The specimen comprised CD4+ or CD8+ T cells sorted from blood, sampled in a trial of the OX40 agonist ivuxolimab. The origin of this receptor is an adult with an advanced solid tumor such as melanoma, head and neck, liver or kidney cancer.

DNA of the CDR3: TGTGCCAGCCCTGGCGAGCAGTACTTC. Its translation: CASPGEQYF. The chain has TRBV3-1 (or the pseudogene TRBV3-2) and TRBJ2-7, with D hard to call. The CDR3 extends over 9 amino acids. Germline V gene data show CDR1 as LGHDT and CDR2 as YNNKEL (reference sequence). The V end was cut by 8 bases, the J end by 6 bases, with 5 bases between.